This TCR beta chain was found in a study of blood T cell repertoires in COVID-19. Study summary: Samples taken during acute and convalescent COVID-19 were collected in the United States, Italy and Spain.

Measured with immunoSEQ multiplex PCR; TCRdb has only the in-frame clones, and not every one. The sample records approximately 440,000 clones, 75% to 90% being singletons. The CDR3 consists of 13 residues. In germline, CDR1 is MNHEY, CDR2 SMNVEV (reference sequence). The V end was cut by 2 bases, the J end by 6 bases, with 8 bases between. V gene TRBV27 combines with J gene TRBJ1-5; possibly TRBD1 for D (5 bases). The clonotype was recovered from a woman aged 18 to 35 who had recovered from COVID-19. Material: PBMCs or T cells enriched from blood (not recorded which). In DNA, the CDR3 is TGTGCCAGCAGTTTAGGGGGGGTTCAGCCCCAGCATTTT. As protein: CASSLGGVQPQHF.